The rows below give T cell receptor beta chains drawn from one sample of a study of regulatory T cells in long-lasting Graves disease. TCRdb passed the multiplex PCR reads through MiXCR, listing each CDR3 protein once. The sample contains some 490,000 distinct CDR3 sequences, 12% of which appear only once. The sample was also linked to a second study, of T cells in Graves' hyperthyroidism and ophthalmopathy.

The specimen was peripheral blood mononuclear cells (PBMCs), collected at new diagnosis, from a patient treated with antithyroid drugs. The receptors stem from a woman aged 25 to 45 with Graves disease. Each CDR3 is given with its conserved first and last residue. The D gene is left open where the match is weak. Rows give clone size only sometimes, using once, few, many, or a class for an expanded clone.

j_call clone_size v_call d_call cdr3_aa cdr3_nt
TRBJ2-2 few TRBV6-4 TRBD1 CASSEHRGTGELFF TGTGCCAGCAGTGAGCACAGGGGAACCGGGGAGCTGTTTTTT
TRBJ1-1 many TRBV24-1 . CATSDSRAPEAFF TGTGCCACCAGTGATTCCAGGGCTCCGGAAGCTTTCTTT
TRBJ2-4 many TRBV11-2 TRBD1 CASRQGMDIQYF TGTGCCAGCAGACAGGGGATGGACATTCAGTACTTC
TRBJ1-1 . TRBV20-1 . CSASARKRFEGGEAFF TGCAGTGCTAGTGCCCGGAAGAGGTTTGAGGGCGGTGAAGCTTTCTTT
TRBJ2-7 . TRBV12-3/TRBV12-4 TRBD2 CASSGLAGVTPYEQYF TGTGCCAGCAGCGGACTAGCGGGAGTTACCCCCTACGAGCAGTACTTC
TRBJ2-1 few TRBV6-2/TRBV6-3 . CASAGSLPYNEQFF TGTGCCAGCGCAGGGTCGCTCCCCTACAATGAGCAGTTCTTC
TRBJ2-1 many TRBV5-1 . CASNPGAGNEQFF TGCGCCAGCAACCCGGGGGCTGGCAATGAGCAGTTCTTC
TRBJ2-5 many TRBV6-2/TRBV6-3 TRBD2 CASSGWEGSTQYF TGTGCCAGCAGTGGCTGGGAGGGGTCGACCCAGTACTTC
TRBJ1-2 many TRBV7-9 TRBD1 CASSLGDRGYYGYTF TGTGCCAGCAGCTTAGGGGACAGGGGATACTATGGCTACACCTTC
TRBJ2-3 . TRBV5-1 TRBD1 CASSWTGVPTDTQYF TGCGCCAGCAGCTGGACAGGGGTTCCCACAGATACGCAGTATTTT